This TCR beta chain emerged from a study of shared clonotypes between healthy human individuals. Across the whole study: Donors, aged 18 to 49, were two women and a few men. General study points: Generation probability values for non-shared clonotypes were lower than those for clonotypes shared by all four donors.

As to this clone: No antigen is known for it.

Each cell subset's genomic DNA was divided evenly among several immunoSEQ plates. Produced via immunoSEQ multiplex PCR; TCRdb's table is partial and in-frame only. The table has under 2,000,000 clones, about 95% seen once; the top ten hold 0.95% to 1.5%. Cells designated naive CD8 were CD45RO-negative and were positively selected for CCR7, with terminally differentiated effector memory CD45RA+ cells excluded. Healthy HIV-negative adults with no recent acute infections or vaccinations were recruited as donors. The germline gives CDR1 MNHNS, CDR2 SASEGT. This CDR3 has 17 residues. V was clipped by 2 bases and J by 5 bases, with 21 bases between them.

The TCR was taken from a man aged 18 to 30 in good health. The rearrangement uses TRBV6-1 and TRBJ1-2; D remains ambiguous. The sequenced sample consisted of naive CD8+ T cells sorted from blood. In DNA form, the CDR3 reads TGTGCCAGCAGTGAAACGCTATCTCCAGGAGGATTATATGGCTACACCTTC. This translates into CASSETLSPGGLYGYTF.